The clone carrying this T cell receptor (beta chain) showed up many times. The antigen is not known. This record belongs to a study of T cells in Graves' hyperthyroidism and ophthalmopathy. Across the whole study: Initial diagnosis, before any treatment, was when peripheral blood was collected. General study findings and limits: Appearing also in blood were most of the thyroid clonotypes expanded above 0.001.

RNA transcripts yielded amplified TCR beta CDR3 regions. HTBI primers were the set used in a first-round RT-PCR of the TCR CDR3. MiXCR, applied by TCRdb to the multiplex PCR reads, yields one record per CDR3 protein. The sample contains about 400,000 distinct CDR3 sequences, more than 12% of which appear only once. The CDR3 runs 13 residues. The V gene's germline CDR1 is DFQATT and CDR2 SNEGSKA (reference sequence). Unmatched junction bases numbered 5, after V lost 6 bases and J lost 1 base. Newly diagnosed hyperthyroidism, duration under 2 months, in patients aged 18 to 65. PBMCs were collected from an approximately 9.2 ml volume of fresh peripheral blood.

This sequence was found in a woman aged 25-40 years with Graves' hyperthyroidism. The rearrangement joins TRBV20-1 to TRBJ2-5; 7 bases line up with TRBD2. The sample taken for sequencing was blood. The CDR3: CSASGLRQETQYF. DNA of the CDR3: TGCAGTGCCTCGGGACTACGCCAAGAGACCCAGTACTTC.